The 2 T cell receptor beta chains below all came from one sample that was sequenced in a study of T cells in Graves' hyperthyroidism and ophthalmopathy. RNA transcripts provided the source from which TCR beta CDR3 regions were amplified. HTBI primers were the set used in a first-round RT-PCR of the TCR CDR3. From the multiplex PCR reads, TCRdb called clonotypes with MiXCR, one entry per CDR3 protein. The table has under 750,000 distinct CDR3 sequences, roughly 20% seen once. Sequencing was done on a sample of blood. Every receptor here comes from a woman between 45 and 65 years old with Graves' hyperthyroidism that later progressed to Graves' ophthalmopathy.

This clonotype was detected many times. Relative to the germline gene, one junction end is altered; a read error may explain this. The V and J genes are TRBV7-7 and TRBJ2-3, with TRBD2 as a possible D gene (5 bases). Germline CDR1 SSHAT, CDR2 FNYEAQ (reference sequence). The CDR3 has 15 residues. The CDR3 sequence: CASSLAPGSTDTQYF. The CDR3 DNA reads as TGTGCTAGCAGCTTAGCGCCAGGTAGCACAGATACGCAGTATTTT.

This clonotype was seen ten or more times. The gene calls are TRBV6-2 or TRBV6-3 and TRBJ2-7; tentatively, D is TRBD1 or TRBD2 (5 bases each). CDR1 and CDR2 (germline): MNHEY, SVGEGT. V dropped 8 bases and J dropped 7 bases, with 24 bases sitting between them. The length of the CDR3 is 15 residues. CDR3 in DNA: TGTGCCAGCTCTATCAACCGGGACCCCAAGGGAGAGCAGTACTTC. Translating gives CASSINRDPKGEQYF.